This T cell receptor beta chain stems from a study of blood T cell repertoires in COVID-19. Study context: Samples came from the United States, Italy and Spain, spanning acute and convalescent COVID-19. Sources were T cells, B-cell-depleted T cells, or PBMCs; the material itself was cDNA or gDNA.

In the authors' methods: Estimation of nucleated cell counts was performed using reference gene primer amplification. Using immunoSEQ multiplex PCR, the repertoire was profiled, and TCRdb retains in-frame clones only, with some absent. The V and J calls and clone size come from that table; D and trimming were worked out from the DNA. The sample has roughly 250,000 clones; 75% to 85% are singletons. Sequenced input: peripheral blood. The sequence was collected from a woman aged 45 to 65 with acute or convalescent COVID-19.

The DNA for the CDR3 is TGTGCCAGCAGTTTGTCCGGGACATATAATTCACCCCTCCACTTT. Amino acids: CASSLSGTYNSPLHF. V and J are TRBV27 and TRBJ1-6; a possible D gene is TRBD1 (6 bases). This CDR3 is built from 15 residues. Germline assignment: CDR1 MNHEY and CDR2 SMNVEV (reference sequence). Trimming removed 3 bases from V and 4 bases from J, with 10 bases in between.